These 31 T cell receptor beta chains share one sample of origin, sequenced in a study of blood T cell repertoires in COVID-19. The table came from immunoSEQ multiplex PCR; TCRdb's copy has only in-frame clones and leaves some out. The table includes 210,000 or so clones, about nine tenths detected once. Sequencing input: peripheral blood. Source of these receptors: a man in his fifties or sixties with acute or convalescent COVID-19.

The chain is built from TRBV20-1 and TRBJ1-1; the D is unclear. Germline lookup yields CDR1 DFQATT and CDR2 SNEGSKA (reference sequence). Trimming cost V 3 bases and J 1 base, with 15 bases left between them. The CDR3 length is 15 residues. For the CDR3, the DNA is TGCAGTGCTAGTCAGCCGGGTGTCAGGAACACTGAAGCTTTCTTT. It yields the protein CSASQPGVRNTEAFF.

The chain recombines TRBV5-1 with TRBJ2-3; D uncertain. With 1 base removed from V and 0 bases from J, the gap between germline ends came to 12 bases. In germline, CDR1 is SGHRS, CDR2 YFSETQ. CDR3 length: 16 amino acids. The CDR3 reads CASSLNFADSTDTQYF. Written as DNA, the CDR3 is TGCGCCAGCAGCTTGAATTTCGCGGATAGCACAGATACGCAGTATTTT. Based on the CDR3 plus reference TRBV5-1 and TRBJ2-3, the full variable domain is KAGVTQTPRYLIKTRGQQVTLSCSPISGHRSVSWYQQTPGQGLQFLFEYFSETQRNKGNFPGRFSGRQFSNSRSEMNVSTLELGDSALYLCASSLNFADSTDTQYFGPGTRLTVL.

The chain combines TRBV18 with TRBJ1-4, with 11 bases lining up with TRBD1. Trimming took 0 bases from V and 0 from J; bases not matched to a gene: 3. The CDR3 is 18 residues long. Germline CDR1 reads KGHSH; CDR2 reads LQKENI. The CDR3 bases are TGTGCCAGCTCACCACCGGTGGGACAGGGGGCAACTAATGAAAAACTGTTTTTT. Protein sequence: CASSPPVGQGATNEKLFF.

The chain has TRBV9 and TRBJ1-1, with 10 bases matching TRBD1. V dropped 0 bases and J dropped 2; count of bases not matched to a gene: 4. The CDR3 sequence is 16 residues long. Per germline, CDR1 SGDLS and CDR2 YYNGEE. The DNA for the CDR3 is TGTGCCAGCAGCGTAGGTCGACAGGGGGCCAACACTGAAGCTTTCTTT. This gives the protein CASSVGRQGANTEAFF.

This clone was counted between two and nine times. The chain uses TRBV19 and TRBJ1-2, with a tentative D call TRBD1 (6 bases). The V end was cut by 4 bases, the J end by 3 bases, with 15 bases between. Germline V CDR1 and CDR2: LNHDA, SQIVND (reference sequence). This CDR3 contains 15 residues. The CDR3 spells CASSNLPRGDYGYTF. CDR3 bases: TGTGCCAGTAGTAACCTCCCCAGGGGTGACTATGGCTACACCTTC.

The chain joins TRBV30 to TRBJ1-1; D possibly corresponds to TRBD1 (5 bases). The germline CDR1 and CDR2 sequences are GTSNPN and SVGIG (reference sequence). Trimming removed 1 base at V and 5 bases at J, with 17 bases between. The CDR3 runs 15 residues. Written as DNA, the CDR3 is TGTGCCTGGAGTGGGTTGGGCAGGGTAGGGACTGAAGCTTTCTTT. This translates into CAWSGLGRVGTEAFF.

The chain couples TRBV4-1 to TRBJ1-6; perhaps TRBD1 as D (6 bases). Trimming left V 3 bases short and J 5 bases short, with 11 bases between. CDR3 size: 15 residues. CDR1 MGHRA and CDR2 YSYEKL come from the germline V gene. The CDR3 sequence is CASSQGALDNSPLHF. CDR3 DNA: TGCGCCAGCAGCCAGGGGGCATTAGATAATTCACCCCTCCACTTT.

This rearrangement joins TRBV18 to TRBJ1-1, with 9 nucleotides matching TRBD1. The V gene end was trimmed by 6 bases and the J gene end by 4 bases; junction bases not matched to a gene: 9. This CDR3 region has 15 residues. Germline loops: CDR1 KGHSH, CDR2 LQKENI. The CDR3 loop reads CASSRRTGAVTEAFF. As DNA, the CDR3 is TGTGCCAGCTCCCGCAGGACAGGGGCGGTCACTGAAGCTTTCTTT.

The gene calls are TRBV11-3 and TRBJ1-5; D is uncertain. The germline V and J ends were trimmed by 3 bases and 7 bases, with 4 bases remaining between them. The V gene's germline CDR1 is SGHNT and CDR2 YENEEA. This CDR3 has 11 residues. CDR3 nucleotides: TGTGCCAGCAGCTTTAAACAGCCCCAGCATTTT. Translation gives CASSFKQPQHF. The full variable domain, in which reference TRBV11-3 and TRBJ1-5 provide the parts outside the CDR3, is EAGVVQSPRYKIIEKKQPVAFWCNPISGHNTLYWYLQNLGQGPELLIRYENEEAVDDSQLPKDRFSAERLKGVDSTLKIQPAELGDSAVYLCASSFKQPQHFGDGTRLSIL.

This chain links TRBV3-1 (or the pseudogene TRBV3-2) with TRBJ1-1, with 8 bases lining up with TRBD1. Trimming cost V 1 base and J 6 bases; bases outside gene matches: 7. The CDR3 has 15 residues. CDR1 is LGHDT, CDR2 YNNKEL, per germline (reference sequence). The CDR3 reads CASSQGTGGMAEAFF. The CDR3 bases are TGTGCCAGCAGCCAAGGTACAGGGGGAATGGCTGAAGCTTTCTTT.

The chain carries TRBV6-5 and TRBJ1-1; D gene ambiguous. The CDR3 spans 15 residues. From germline, CDR1 is MNHEY and CDR2 SVGAGI. V was clipped by 0 bases and J by 4 bases, with 12 bases between them. The CDR3: CASSYSRGMGTEAFF. Here the CDR3 DNA reads TGTGCCAGCAGTTACTCAAGAGGGATGGGCACTGAAGCTTTCTTT.

V is TRBV29-1 and J is TRBJ1-2, with D uncertain. Trimming shortened V by 7 bases and J by 6 bases, and 12 bases separated the two germline ends. This CDR3 contains 11 residues. Looked up from germline, CDR1 is SQVTM and CDR2 is ANQGSEA. The CDR3 loop is CSALDSNGYTF. The CDR3 region has the DNA TGCAGCGCTCTCGACTCTAATGGCTACACCTTC.

This clone has just a few counts. The gene calls are TRBV7-9 and TRBJ1-2, with D tentatively TRBD1 (5 bases). The germline V and J ends were trimmed by 7 bases and 4 bases, with 25 bases remaining between them. Germline-derived CDR1 and CDR2 are SEHNR and FQNEAQ (reference sequence). This CDR3 has 17 amino acids. The DNA for the CDR3 is TGTGCCAGCATCAATACAAACTCGGGGGGATCCCCCTATGGCTACACCTTC. Amino acids: CASINTNSGGSPYGYTF.

This chain connects TRBV7-2 to TRBJ1-1, with a weak D call TRBD1 (5 bases). Trimming removed 5 bases at V and 3 bases at J, with 13 bases between. This CDR3 has 14 amino acids. CDR1 is SGHTA, CDR2 FQGNSA, per germline. The CDR3 sequence is CASSPPGGYTEAFF. The CDR3 nucleotides read TGTGCCAGCAGCCCCCCCGGGGGTTACACTGAAGCTTTCTTT.

This chain uses TRBV6-5 with TRBJ2-1, with TRBD2 matching over 10 bases. Germline lookup yields CDR1 MNHEY and CDR2 SVGAGI. J gave up 8 bases and V 6 bases, and 1 base lay outside the gene matches. The CDR3 is 12 amino acids. This CDR3 reads CASRGTSDEQFF. CDR3 bases: TGTGCCAGCAGGGGGACTAGCGATGAGCAGTTCTTC.

For the CDR3, the DNA is TGTGCCAGCATGGGCCGGGAGCAGTTCTTC. Encoded protein: CASMGREQFF. The chain couples TRBV12-3 or TRBV12-4 to TRBJ2-1; D uncertain. The CDR3 runs to 10 residues. V was shortened by 7 bases and J by 10 bases, with 8 bases between the two germline ends.

This chain uses TRBV5-1 with TRBJ2-1; D remains unclear. Trimming removed 0 bases from V and 0 bases from J, with 7 bases in between. Germline lookup yields CDR1 SGHRS and CDR2 YFSETQ. This CDR3 spans 15 amino acids. The CDR3 here is CASSLVQASYNEQFF. The CDR3, as DNA: TGCGCCAGCAGCTTGGTGCAGGCCTCCTACAATGAGCAGTTCTTC.

The chain employs TRBV4-1 and TRBJ2-2; 9 nucleotides match TRBD1. V dropped 4 bases and J dropped 5; count of bases not matched to a gene: 5. The length of the CDR3 is 15 residues. Looked up from germline, CDR1 is MGHRA and CDR2 is YSYEKL. CDR3 residues: CASSPIDRGTGELFF. The CDR3 DNA is TGCGCCAGCAGCCCAATTGACAGGGGGACCGGGGAGCTGTTTTTT.

J is TRBJ2-3 and V is TRBV29-1; 10 bases align to TRBD1. CDR3 length equals 15 residues. The germline CDR1 and CDR2 sequences are SQVTM and ANQGSEA. V shed 6 bases, J shed 0 bases, and the junction held 6 bases outside the gene matches. CDR3 nucleotides: TGCAGCGTGGAGGGACAGGGGTCTAGCACAGATACGCAGTATTTT. This sequence encodes CSVEGQGSSTDTQYF.

J is TRBJ1-4 and V is TRBV5-1; no clear D. Germline V gene sequence: CDR1 SGHRS, CDR2 YFSETQ. The V end lost 3 bases, the J end lost 8 bases, and 11 bases lay between the germline ends. This CDR3 has 13 amino acids. The CDR3 nucleotides are TGCGCCAGCAGCTCACTATCAGAGGAAAAACTGTTTTTT. It codes for CASSSLSEEKLFF.

This chain joins TRBV30 and TRBJ1-1, with D perhaps TRBD1 (5 bases). V was cut by 1 base and J by 4 bases, with 16 bases left in between. CDR3 length equals 15 residues. Germline V CDR1 and CDR2: GTSNPN, SVGIG (reference sequence). CDR3: CAWSGAGGAITEAFF. CDR3 bases: TGTGCCTGGAGTGGGGCCGGAGGGGCTATCACTGAAGCTTTCTTT.

The V and J genes are TRBV19 and TRBJ2-2; D unclear. Trimming removed 0 bases from V and 3 bases from J, with 8 bases in between. This CDR3 is 15 amino acids long. The germline gives CDR1 LNHDA, CDR2 SQIVND (reference sequence). CDR3 amino acids: CASSIEGSYTGELFF. CDR3 nucleotides: TGTGCCAGTAGTATAGAGGGCTCTTACACCGGGGAGCTGTTTTTT.

V gene TRBV6-5 combines with J gene TRBJ1-1, with a possible D match to TRBD1 (5 bases). Germline V gene sequence: CDR1 MNHEY, CDR2 SVGAGI. CDR3 length equals 14 residues. Trimming removed 8 bases at V and 0 bases at J, with 13 bases between. The CDR3 DNA reads as TGTGCCAGCGTGGGGGGGGGAATGAACACTGAAGCTTTCTTT. Translated: CASVGGGMNTEAFF.

V and J are TRBV6-2 or TRBV6-3 and TRBJ2-7, with 9 bases aligning to TRBD2. V was clipped by 5 bases and J by 5 bases; unmatched bases: 16. From germline, CDR1 is MNHEY and CDR2 SVGEGT. The CDR3 sequence is 17 residues long. The CDR3 DNA is TGTGCCAGCAGTAGGGGACTGCTAGCGGGGAAGGTTGACGAGCAGTACTTC. Translation: CASSRGLLAGKVDEQYF.

J is TRBJ2-1 and V is TRBV18, with 7 nucleotides matching TRBD1. V lost 3 bases and J lost 9; bases outside the gene matches: 5. CDR3 length: 13 residues. Germline CDR1 reads KGHSH; CDR2 reads LQKENI. CDR3 DNA: TGTGCCAGCTCACCGCCGACAGGGATTGAGCAGTTCTTC. This sequence encodes CASSPPTGIEQFF. The full variable domain, rest sourced from reference TRBV18 and TRBJ2-1, is NAGVMQNPRHLVRRRGQEARLRCSPMKGHSHVYWYRQLPEEGLKFMVYLQKENIIDESGMPKERFSAEFPKEGPSILRIQQVVRGDSAAYFCASSPPTGIEQFFGPGTRLTVL.

V gene TRBV6-1 combines with J gene TRBJ1-3, with 8 nucleotides matching TRBD1. Germline CDR1 and CDR2: MNHNS and SASEGT. Trimming cost V 1 base and J 2 bases; bases outside gene matches: 4. The CDR3 contains 16 residues. The CDR3 reads CASSEDRGSAGNTIYF. CDR3 nucleotide sequence: TGTGCCAGCAGTGAAGACAGGGGGTCAGCTGGAAACACCATATATTTT.

The chain employs TRBV7-6 and TRBJ1-1; the D gene is possibly TRBD1 (5 bases). The germline CDR1 and CDR2 sequences are SGHVS and FNYEAQ. V lost 5 bases, J lost 1 base, and 14 bases lay in between. The CDR3 is 15 residues long. The CDR3 coding sequence is TGTGCCAGCAGCCCCTCATACGGGGGGAACACTGAAGCTTTCTTT. This gives the protein CASSPSYGGNTEAFF. The full variable domain, completed using reference TRBV7-6 and TRBJ1-1, is GAGVSQSPRYKVTKRGQDVALRCDPISGHVSLYWYRQALGQGPEFLTYFNYEAQQDKSGLPNDRFSAERPEGSISTLTIQRTEQRDSAMYRCASSPSYGGNTEAFFGQGTRLTVV.

V is TRBV6-6 and J is TRBJ1-4; 9 bases match TRBD1. This CDR3 is built from 15 residues. Unmatched junction bases numbered 5, after V lost 4 bases and J lost 5 bases. Germline CDR1 and CDR2: MNHNY and SVGAGI (reference sequence). This CDR3 is CASSWDRAANEKLFF. The CDR3 DNA sequence: TGTGCCAGCAGTTGGGACAGGGCCGCGAATGAAAAACTGTTTTTT.

The chain's CDR3 is CASRTGTTNTGELFF. The CDR3 DNA is TGTGCCAGCAGAACCGGGACAACAAACACCGGGGAGCTGTTTTTT. The chain links TRBV2 to TRBJ2-2, with a tentative D call TRBD1 (6 bases). There are 15 residues in the CDR3. From germline, CDR1 is SNHLY and CDR2 FYNNEI. V was cut by 6 bases and J by 2 bases, with 13 bases left in between.

The rearrangement uses TRBV27 and TRBJ1-3; 7 nucleotides agree with TRBD1. This CDR3 region has 14 residues. V was clipped by 0 bases and J by 8 bases; unmatched bases: 4. The germline CDR1 and CDR2 sequences are MNHEY and SMNVEV (reference sequence). The CDR3 DNA reads TGTGCCAGCAGTTTATCGAACAGGGGCCACACCATATATTTT. Its protein is CASSLSNRGHTIYF.

This rearrangement joins TRBV5-1 to TRBJ2-1; TRBD2 matches at 8 bases. Germline CDR1 reads SGHRS; CDR2 reads YFSETQ. This CDR3 spans 11 amino acids. V was clipped by 5 bases and J by 12 bases; unmatched bases: 4. CDR3 DNA: TGCGCCAGCAGGGACCGGGAGGGGCAGTTCTTC. It codes for CASRDREGQFF.